The following is a T cell receptor (beta chain) sequence with its context. Its antigen is unknown. No much larger clone is present one base from it, and per-base qualities are unavailable. The data stem from a study of blood T cell repertoires in COVID-19 (dated by TCRdb to the early 2020s). At the level of the whole study: Samples covering the acute and convalescent phases of COVID-19 were provided by collaborators in the United States, Italy and Spain. The material from the prospective study consisted of cDNA or gDNA derived from T cells, B-cell-depleted T cells, or PBMCs. Subjects who had been exposed to COVID-19, were actively infected with it, or had recovered from it provided the deeply sampled blood TCRbeta repertoires that made up the dataset. The repertoires were released in a freely available public database meant as a resource for research on the immune response to SARS-CoV-2. Samples were obtained from the ongoing ImmuneRACE study (first 160 participants) and from some 1,300 subjects provided by 6 global collaborators. Sample metadata almost always included a de-identified subject ID, COVID-19 status, age in years and sex. Where available, HLA class I and class II types were obtained from metadata supplied by the sample provider rather than from assay-based typing. On the study overall, not on this receptor specifically: How much clinical and demographic metadata was included differed by source and by participant, and the metadata was provided uncurated.

TCRbeta CDR3 regions were amplified from genomic DNA using the immunoSEQ Assay, a bias-controlled multiplex PCR. In the paper's pipeline: The number of nucleated cells in each sample was estimated by amplification of reference gene primers within the assay. To quantify the absolute abundance of each unique TCRbeta CDR3 rearrangement, sequence reads were collapsed and filtered. For each sample, productive Simpson clonality was calculated by taking the square root of Simpson's diversity index across productive rearrangements. Drawn from immuneACCESS, this table holds only the in-frame rearrangements with V and J called that TCRdb kept. Clones are partly lost; checked studies trace under half to an unresolved V gene and leave the rest unexplained. D and trimming come from the DNA, and the V and J calls and clone size come from that table. The sample table records around 260,000 clones; approximately 87% of these occur just once. The top ten clones comprise 2% to 3% of the sample.

Each collaborating institution followed its own protocols to collect whole blood in K2EDTA tubes. For TCRbeta analysis, collaborator samples were shipped as frozen whole blood, as isolated PBMCs, or as DNA extracted from either sample type. The trim is 4 bases for V and 2 bases for J, with a gap of 10 bases between the germline ends. The germline V gene (reference sequence) provides CDR1 SGHNT and CDR2 YYREEE. Reading from cysteine to phenylalanine, the CDR3 counts 14 amino acids. The retained sequence is limited to the CDR3, 42 bases, with the frame set at the first base. This sequence originates from a woman aged 45-65 years with acute or convalescent COVID-19. Recombination connected TRBV5-4 to TRBJ1-3; TRBD1 could be the D gene, as 5 bases match. Input material: peripheral blood. The CDR3 corresponds to CASSGGGAGNTIYF. The bases read TGTGCCAGCAGCGGGGGGGGAGCTGGAAACACCATATATTTT.